The entry that follows covers one T cell receptor beta chain sequence. The antigen is not known. V lost 3 bases and J lost 0, with 8 bases in between. Germline V lookup: CDR1 SGHAT, CDR2 FQNNGV. This CDR3 has 15 amino acids. The method was immunoSEQ multiplex PCR; TCRdb's version includes in-frame clones alone and lacks a portion of them. The repertoire includes nearly 500,000 clones, about 79% of them detected once, and about an eighth sits in the top ten. This sample is part of a study of shared clonotypes between healthy human individuals. Study-level information: Contributing individuals were two females and a few males aged 18 to 49. Study observations and caveats: Investigators expected sequencing depth to affect clonotype sharing among donors.

Healthy HIV-negative adults with no recent acute infections or vaccinations were recruited as donors. Donors, without exception, were Caucasian adults residing in Nashville, Tennessee. The source material was PBMCs. The receptor's source is a woman aged 40 to 50 in good health. Some clones in this sample may be carry-over from other donors' samples. J is TRBJ2-2 and V is TRBV11-2; no clear D gene. The CDR3 sequence: CASSLGQTNTGELFF. Written as DNA, the CDR3 is TGTGCCAGCAGCTTGGGTCAGACGAACACCGGGGAGCTGTTTTTT.